This TCR beta chain was profiled in a study of cytomegalovirus exposure and HLA in healthy donors. About the research overall: Of 300 to 500 genotyped donors, 81% grouped in the Caucasian-associated ancestry cluster. Study outcomes and limitations: The classifier reportedly diagnosed cytomegalovirus status with high sensitivity and specificity.

The PCR made use of 60 Vbeta and 13 Jbeta primers. Data came from immunoSEQ multiplex PCR; TCRdb stores just in-frame clones and leaves some out. Of 130,000 to 150,000 clones in the sample, roughly four fifths were seen once. J lost 1 base, V lost 3 bases, and 3 bases had no gene match. Germline CDR1 SEHNR, CDR2 FQNEAQ (reference sequence). There are 16 residues in the CDR3. As to this clone: Its target is unknown.

The clonotype was recovered from a woman in her sixties or seventies in good health and CMV-seropositive. The chain uses TRBV7-9 and TRBJ2-3; 11 bases agree with TRBD2. Sequencing was carried out using PBMCs. The CDR3 nucleotides are TGTGCCAGCAGCTTCGTTAGCGGGAGGGGCACAGATACGCAGTATTTT. Its protein is CASSFVSGRGTDTQYF.